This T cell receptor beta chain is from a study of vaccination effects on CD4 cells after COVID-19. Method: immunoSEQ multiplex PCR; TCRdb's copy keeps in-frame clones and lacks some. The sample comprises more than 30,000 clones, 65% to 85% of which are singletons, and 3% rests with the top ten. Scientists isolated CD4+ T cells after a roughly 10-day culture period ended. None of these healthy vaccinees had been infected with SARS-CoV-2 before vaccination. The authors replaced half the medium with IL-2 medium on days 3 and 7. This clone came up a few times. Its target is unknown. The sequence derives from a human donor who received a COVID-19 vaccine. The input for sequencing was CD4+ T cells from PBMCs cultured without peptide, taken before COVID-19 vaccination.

For the CDR3, the DNA is TGTGCCAGCAGAGGGGCAGCATCCTATGGCTACACCTTC. Its translation is CASRGAASYGYTF. This chain links TRBV7-2 with TRBJ1-2; D is perhaps TRBD1 (5 bases). This CDR3 has 13 residues. The V gene's germline CDR1 is SGHTA and CDR2 FQGNSA. Trimming removed 6 bases from V and 4 bases from J, with 12 bases in between.